This TCR beta chain was captured by sequencing in a study of blood T cells in healthy people across ages. CDR1 is MNHEY, CDR2 SMNVEV, per germline (reference sequence). This CDR3 spans 12 amino acids. About this clonotype: This may be a read error: a much more frequent sequence differs by one nucleotide.

Through a sample-barcoded 5' primer and a J-beta primer mix, a second PCR was run for roughly 7 to 12 cycles. TCRdb reprocessed the 5' RACE reads via MiXCR and lists one record per CDR3 protein. The table shows about 1.8 million distinct CDR3 sequences, with around 48% occurring only once. The specimen sequenced was blood. The V gene is TRBV27, the J gene TRBJ2-7; 7 bases map to TRBD2. The TCR was taken from a woman in her thirties or forties in good health. CDR3 coding DNA: TGTGCCAGCAGGGGACTATCCTGCGAGCAGTACTTC. Its translation is CASRGLSCEQYF.